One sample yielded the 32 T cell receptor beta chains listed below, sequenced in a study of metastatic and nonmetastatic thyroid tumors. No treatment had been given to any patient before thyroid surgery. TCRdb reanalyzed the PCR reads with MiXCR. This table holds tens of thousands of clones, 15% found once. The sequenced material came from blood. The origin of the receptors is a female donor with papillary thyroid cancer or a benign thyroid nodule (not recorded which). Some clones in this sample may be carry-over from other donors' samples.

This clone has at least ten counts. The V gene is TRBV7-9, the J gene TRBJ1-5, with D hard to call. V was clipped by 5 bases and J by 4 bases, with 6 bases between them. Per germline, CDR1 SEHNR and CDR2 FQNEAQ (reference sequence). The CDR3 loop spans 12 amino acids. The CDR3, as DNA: TGTGCCAGCAGCCTGGATAATCAGCCCCAGCATTTT. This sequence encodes CASSLDNQPQHF.

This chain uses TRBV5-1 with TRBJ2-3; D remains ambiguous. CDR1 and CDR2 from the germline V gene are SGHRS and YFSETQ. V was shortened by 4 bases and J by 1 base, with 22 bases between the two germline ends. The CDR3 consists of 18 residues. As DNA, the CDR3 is TGCGCCAGCAGCCCAAGGGCAGCCACGGGTCTGTGCACAGATACGCAGTATTTT. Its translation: CASSPRAATGLCTDTQYF.

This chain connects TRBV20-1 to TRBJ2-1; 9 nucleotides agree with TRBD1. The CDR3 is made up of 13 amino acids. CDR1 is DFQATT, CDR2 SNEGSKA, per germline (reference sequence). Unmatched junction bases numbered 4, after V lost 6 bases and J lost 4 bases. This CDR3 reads CSARDRVYNEQFF. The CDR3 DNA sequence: TGCAGTGCAAGGGACAGGGTTTACAATGAGCAGTTCTTC.

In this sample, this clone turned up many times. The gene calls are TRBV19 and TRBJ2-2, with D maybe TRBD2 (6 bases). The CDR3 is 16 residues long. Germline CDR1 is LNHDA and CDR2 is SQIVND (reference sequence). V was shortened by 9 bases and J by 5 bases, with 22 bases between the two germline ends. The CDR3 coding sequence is TGTGCCAGCTCTAGACTAGTTGTCTTTAATACCGGGGAGCTGTTTTTT. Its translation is CASSRLVVFNTGELFF.

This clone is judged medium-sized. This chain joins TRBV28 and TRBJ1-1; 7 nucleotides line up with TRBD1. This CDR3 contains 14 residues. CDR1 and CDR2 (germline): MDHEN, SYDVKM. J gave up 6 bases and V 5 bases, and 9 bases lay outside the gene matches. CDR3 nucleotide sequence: TGTGCCAGCAGTGCAATACAGGGGAAAGCTGAAGCTTTCTTT. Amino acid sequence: CASSAIQGKAEAFF.

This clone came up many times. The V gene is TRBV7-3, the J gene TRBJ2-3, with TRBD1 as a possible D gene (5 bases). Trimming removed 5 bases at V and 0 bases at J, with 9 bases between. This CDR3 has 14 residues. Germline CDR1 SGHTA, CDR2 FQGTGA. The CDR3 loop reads CASSLDSSTDTQYF. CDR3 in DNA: TGTGCCAGCAGCCTAGACAGTAGCACAGATACGCAGTATTTT.

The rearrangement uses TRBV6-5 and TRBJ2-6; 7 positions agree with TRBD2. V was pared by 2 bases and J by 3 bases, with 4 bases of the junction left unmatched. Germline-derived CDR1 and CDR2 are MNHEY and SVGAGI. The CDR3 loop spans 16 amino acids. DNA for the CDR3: TGTGCCAGCAGTTACAGCGGGATCTTTGGGGCCAACGTCCTGACTTTC. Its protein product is CASSYSGIFGANVLTF.

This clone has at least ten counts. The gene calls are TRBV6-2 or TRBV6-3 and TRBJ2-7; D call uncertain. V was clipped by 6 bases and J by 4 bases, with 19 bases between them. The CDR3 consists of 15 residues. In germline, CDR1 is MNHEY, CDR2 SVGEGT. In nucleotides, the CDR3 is TGTGCCAGCAGCATTAGGGCTACAGCATTATACGAGCAGTACTTC. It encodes CASSIRATALYEQYF.

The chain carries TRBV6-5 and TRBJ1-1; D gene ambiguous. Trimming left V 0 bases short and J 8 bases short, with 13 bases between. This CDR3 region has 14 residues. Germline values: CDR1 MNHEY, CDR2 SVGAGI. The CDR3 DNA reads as TGTGCCAGCAGTTACTCTAGTAGTAGGGTCGAAGCTTTCTTT. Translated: CASSYSSSRVEAFF.

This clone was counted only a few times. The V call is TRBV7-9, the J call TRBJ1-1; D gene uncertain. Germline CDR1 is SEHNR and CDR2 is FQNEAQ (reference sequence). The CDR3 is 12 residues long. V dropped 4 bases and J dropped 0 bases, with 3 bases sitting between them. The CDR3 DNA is TGTGCCAGCAGCTACCTGAACACTGAAGCTTTCTTT. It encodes CASSYLNTEAFF.

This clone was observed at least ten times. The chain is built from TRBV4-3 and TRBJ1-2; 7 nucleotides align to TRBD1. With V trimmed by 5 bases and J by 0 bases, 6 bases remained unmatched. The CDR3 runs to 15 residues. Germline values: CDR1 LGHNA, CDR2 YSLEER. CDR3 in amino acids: CASSEAGGTNYGYTF. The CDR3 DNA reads TGCGCCAGCAGCGAAGCAGGGGGAACTAACTATGGCTACACCTTC.

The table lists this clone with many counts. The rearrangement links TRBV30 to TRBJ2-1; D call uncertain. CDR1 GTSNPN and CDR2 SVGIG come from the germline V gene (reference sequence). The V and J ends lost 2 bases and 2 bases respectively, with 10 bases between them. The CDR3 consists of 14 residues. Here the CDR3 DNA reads TGTGCCTGGAGTCCCGCCGATCCCTACAATGAGCAGTTCTTC. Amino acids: CAWSPADPYNEQFF.

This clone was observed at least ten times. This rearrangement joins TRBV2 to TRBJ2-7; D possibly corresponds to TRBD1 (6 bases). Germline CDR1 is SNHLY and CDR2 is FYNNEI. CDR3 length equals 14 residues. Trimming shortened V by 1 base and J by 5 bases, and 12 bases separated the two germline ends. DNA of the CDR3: TGTGCCAGCAGTGAAGGTCAGGGGTTCCACGAGCAGTACTTC. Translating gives CASSEGQGFHEQYF.

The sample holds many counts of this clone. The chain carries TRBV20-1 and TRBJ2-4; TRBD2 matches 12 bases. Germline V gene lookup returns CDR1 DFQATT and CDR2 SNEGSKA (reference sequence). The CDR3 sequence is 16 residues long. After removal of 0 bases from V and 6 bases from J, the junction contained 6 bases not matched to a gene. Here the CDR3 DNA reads TGCAGTGCTAGAGATTGGACTAGCGGGGCCCGAAACATTCAGTACTTC. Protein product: CSARDWTSGARNIQYF.

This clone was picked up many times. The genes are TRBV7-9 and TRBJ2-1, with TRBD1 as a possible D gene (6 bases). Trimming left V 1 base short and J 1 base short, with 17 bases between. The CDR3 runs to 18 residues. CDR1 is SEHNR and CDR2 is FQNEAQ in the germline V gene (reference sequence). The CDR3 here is CASSLVSAGARSYNEQFF. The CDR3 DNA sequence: TGTGCCAGCAGCTTAGTATCGGCAGGGGCAAGGTCCTACAATGAGCAGTTCTTC.

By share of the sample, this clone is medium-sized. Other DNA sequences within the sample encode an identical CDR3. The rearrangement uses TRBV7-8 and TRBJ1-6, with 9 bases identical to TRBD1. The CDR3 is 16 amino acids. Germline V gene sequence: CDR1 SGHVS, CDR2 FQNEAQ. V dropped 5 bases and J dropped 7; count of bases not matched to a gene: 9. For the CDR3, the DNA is TGTGCCAGCAGCGGCTTACGGACAGGGGTAAATTCACCCCTCCACTTT. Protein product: CASSGLRTGVNSPLHF.

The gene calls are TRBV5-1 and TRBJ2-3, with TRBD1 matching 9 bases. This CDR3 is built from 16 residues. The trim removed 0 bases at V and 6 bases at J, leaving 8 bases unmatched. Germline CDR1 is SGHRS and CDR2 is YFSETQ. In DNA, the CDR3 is TGCGCCAGCAGCTTGGAACAGGGGGCTCGATCGGATACGCAGTATTTT. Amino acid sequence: CASSLEQGARSDTQYF.

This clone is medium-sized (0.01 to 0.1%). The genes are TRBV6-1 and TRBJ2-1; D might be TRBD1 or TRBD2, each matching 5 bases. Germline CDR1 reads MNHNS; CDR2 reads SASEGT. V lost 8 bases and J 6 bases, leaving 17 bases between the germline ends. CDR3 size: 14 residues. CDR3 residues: CASDPVGAGNEQFF. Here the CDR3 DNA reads TGTGCCAGCGACCCTGTCGGGGCCGGCAATGAGCAGTTCTTC.

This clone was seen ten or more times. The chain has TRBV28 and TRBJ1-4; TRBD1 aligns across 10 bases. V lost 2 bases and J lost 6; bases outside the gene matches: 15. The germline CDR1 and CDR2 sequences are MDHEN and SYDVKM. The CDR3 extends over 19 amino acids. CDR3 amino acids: CASSLPPGTGVGGDEKLFF. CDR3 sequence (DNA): TGTGCCAGCAGTTTACCTCCAGGGACAGGGGTTGGCGGGGATGAAAAACTGTTTTTT.

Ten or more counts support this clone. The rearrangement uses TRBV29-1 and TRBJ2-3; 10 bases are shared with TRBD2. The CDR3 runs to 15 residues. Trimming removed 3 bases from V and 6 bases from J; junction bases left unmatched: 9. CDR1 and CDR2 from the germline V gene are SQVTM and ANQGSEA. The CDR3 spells CSVESSGRAGDTQYF. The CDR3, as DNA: TGCAGCGTTGAGTCCAGCGGGAGGGCTGGGGATACGCAGTATTTT.

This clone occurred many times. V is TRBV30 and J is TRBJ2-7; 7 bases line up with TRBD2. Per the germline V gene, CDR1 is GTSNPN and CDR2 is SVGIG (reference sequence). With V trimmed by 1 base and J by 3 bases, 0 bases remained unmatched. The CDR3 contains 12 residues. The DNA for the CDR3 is TGTGCCTGGAGTGGGGGGGGCTACGAGCAGTACTTC. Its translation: CAWSGGGYEQYF.

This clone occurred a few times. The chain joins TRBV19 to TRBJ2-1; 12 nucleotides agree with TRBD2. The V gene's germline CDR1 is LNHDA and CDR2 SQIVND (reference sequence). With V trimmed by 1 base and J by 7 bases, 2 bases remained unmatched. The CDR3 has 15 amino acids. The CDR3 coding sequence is TGTGCCAGTAGTATAGTTGGGACTAGCGGGAATGAGCAGTTCTTC. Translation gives CASSIVGTSGNEQFF.

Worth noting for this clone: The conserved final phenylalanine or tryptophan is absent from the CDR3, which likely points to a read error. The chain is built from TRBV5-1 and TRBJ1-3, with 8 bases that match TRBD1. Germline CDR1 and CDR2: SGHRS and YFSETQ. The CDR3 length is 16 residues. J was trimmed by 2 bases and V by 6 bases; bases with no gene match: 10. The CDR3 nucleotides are TGCGCCAGCATCTGGTCGACAGGGGAAGCTGGAAACACCATATATTTG. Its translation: CASIWSTGEAGNTIYL.

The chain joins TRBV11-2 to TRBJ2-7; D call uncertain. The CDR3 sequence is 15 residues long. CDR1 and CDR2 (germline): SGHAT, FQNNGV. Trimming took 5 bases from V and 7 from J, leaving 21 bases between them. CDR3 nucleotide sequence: TGTGCCAGCAGCCCCCGTGACAAAGACCTTAAGGAGCAGTACTTC. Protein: CASSPRDKDLKEQYF.

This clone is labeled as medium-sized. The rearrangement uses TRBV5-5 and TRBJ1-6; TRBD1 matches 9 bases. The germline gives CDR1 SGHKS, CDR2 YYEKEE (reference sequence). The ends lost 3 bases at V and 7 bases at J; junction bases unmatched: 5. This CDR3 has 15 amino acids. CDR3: CASSYRTGENSPLHF. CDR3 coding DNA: TGTGCCAGCAGCTATCGGACAGGGGAAAATTCACCCCTCCACTTT.

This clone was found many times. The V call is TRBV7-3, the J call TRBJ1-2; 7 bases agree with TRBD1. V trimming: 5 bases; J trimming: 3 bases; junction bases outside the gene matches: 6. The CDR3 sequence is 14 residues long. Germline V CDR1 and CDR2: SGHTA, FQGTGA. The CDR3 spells CASSKGTGDYGYTF. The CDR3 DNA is TGTGCCAGCAGCAAGGGAACAGGGGACTATGGCTACACCTTC.

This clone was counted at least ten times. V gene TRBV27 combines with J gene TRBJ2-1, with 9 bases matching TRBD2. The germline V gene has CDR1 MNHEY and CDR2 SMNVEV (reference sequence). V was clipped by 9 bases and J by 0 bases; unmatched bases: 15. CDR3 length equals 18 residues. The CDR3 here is CASQPGLAPSSSYNEQFF. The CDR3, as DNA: TGTGCCAGTCAACCGGGACTAGCCCCGTCGAGCTCCTACAATGAGCAGTTCTTC.

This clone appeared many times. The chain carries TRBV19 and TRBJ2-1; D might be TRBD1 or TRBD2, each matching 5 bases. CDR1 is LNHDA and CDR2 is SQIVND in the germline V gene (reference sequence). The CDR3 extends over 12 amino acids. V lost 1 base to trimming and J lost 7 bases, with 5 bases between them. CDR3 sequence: CASSIGGNEQFF. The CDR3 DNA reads TGTGCCAGTAGTATAGGGGGGAATGAGCAGTTCTTC.

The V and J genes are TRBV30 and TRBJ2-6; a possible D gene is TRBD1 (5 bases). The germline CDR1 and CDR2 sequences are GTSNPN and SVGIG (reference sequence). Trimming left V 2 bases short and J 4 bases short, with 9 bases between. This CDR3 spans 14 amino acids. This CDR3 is CAWSLRAGANVLTF. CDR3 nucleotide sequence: TGTGCCTGGAGTCTCAGGGCCGGGGCCAACGTCCTGACTTTC.

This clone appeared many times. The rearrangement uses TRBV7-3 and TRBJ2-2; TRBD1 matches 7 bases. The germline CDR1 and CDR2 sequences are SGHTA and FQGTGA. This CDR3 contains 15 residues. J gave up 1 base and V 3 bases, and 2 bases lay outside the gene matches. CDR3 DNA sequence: TGTGCCAGCAGCTTCCGGGACAGGAACACCGGGGAGCTGTTTTTT. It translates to CASSFRDRNTGELFF.

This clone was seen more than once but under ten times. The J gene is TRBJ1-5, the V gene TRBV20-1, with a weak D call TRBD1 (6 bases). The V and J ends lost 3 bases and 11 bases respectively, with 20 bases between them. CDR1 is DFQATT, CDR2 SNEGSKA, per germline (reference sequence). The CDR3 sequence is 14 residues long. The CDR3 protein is CSASLDSGPGTQHF. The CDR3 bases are TGCAGTGCTAGTCTGGACAGCGGCCCGGGGACCCAGCATTTT.

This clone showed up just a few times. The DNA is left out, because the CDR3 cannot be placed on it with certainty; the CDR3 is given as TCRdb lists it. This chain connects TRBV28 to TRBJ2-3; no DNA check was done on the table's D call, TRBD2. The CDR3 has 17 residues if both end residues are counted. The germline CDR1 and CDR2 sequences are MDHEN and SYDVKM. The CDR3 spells CASSSSDGRRGTDTQYF.